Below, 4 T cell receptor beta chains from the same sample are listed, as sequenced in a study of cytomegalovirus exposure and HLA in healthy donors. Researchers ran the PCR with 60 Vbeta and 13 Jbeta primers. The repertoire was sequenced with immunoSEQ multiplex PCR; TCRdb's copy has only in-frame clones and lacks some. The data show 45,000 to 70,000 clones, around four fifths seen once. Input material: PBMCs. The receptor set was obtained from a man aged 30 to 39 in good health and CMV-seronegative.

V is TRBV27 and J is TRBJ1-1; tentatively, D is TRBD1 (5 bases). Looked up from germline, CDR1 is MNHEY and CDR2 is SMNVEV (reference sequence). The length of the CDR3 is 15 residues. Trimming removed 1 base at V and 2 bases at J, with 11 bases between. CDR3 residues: CASSLYGDSNTEAFF. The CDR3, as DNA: TGTGCCAGCAGTTTATACGGGGACTCAAACACTGAAGCTTTCTTT.

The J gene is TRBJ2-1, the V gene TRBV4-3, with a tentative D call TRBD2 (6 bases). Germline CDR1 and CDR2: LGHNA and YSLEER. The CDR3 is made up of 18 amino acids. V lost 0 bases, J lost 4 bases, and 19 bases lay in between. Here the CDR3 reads CASSQDSVSGPAYNEQFF. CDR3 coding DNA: TGCGCCAGCAGCCAAGATTCGGTGAGCGGGCCGGCGTACAATGAGCAGTTCTTC.

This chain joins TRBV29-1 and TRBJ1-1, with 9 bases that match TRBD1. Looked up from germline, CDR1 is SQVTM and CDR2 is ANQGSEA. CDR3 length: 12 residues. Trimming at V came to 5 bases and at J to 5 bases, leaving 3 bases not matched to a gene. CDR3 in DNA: TGCAGCGTTAACAGGGGGCGAACTGAAGCTTTCTTT. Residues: CSVNRGRTEAFF.

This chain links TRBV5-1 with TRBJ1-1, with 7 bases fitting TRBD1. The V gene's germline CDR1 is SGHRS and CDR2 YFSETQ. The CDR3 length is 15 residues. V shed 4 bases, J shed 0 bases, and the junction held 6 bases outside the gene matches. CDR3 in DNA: TGCGCCAGCAGCCTTCGACAGGGAGTGAACACTGAAGCTTTCTTT. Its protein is CASSLRQGVNTEAFF.